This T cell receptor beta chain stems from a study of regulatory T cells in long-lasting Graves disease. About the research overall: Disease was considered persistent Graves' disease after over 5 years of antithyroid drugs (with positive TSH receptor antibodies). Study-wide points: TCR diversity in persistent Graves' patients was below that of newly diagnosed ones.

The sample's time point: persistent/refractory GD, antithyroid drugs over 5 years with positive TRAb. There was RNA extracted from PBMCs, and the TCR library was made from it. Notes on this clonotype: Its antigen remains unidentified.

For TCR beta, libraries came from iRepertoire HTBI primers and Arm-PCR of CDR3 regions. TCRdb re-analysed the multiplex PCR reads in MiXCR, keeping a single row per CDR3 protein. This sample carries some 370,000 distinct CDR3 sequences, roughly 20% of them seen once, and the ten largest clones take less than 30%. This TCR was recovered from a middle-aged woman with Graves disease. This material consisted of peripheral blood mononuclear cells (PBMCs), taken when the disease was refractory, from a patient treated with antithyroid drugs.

Written as DNA, the CDR3 is TGCAGTGCTCGCTCGAAGGAGGGGAATTCACCCCTCCACTTT. This gives the protein CSARSKEGNSPLHF. This chain connects TRBV20-1 to TRBJ1-6; tentative D call: TRBD1 (5 bases). Trimming shortened V by 5 bases and J by 7 bases, and 15 bases separated the two germline ends. Germline assignment: CDR1 DFQATT and CDR2 SNEGSKA (reference sequence). The CDR3 sequence is 14 residues long.